This T cell receptor (beta chain) was obtained from a study of cytomegalovirus exposure and HLA in healthy donors. The PCR employed 60 Vbeta primers together with 13 Jbeta primers. The assay was immunoSEQ multiplex PCR, and TCRdb's table has in-frame clones only and misses some. The profile shows about 98,000 clones, approximately 78% of them singletons. This CDR3 has 14 amino acids. In germline, CDR1 is SGDLS, CDR2 YYNGEE. The V and J ends lost 0 bases and 2 bases respectively, with 8 bases between them. J is TRBJ1-1 and V is TRBV9; weak D call: TRBD1 (5 bases). This TCR was recovered from a middle-aged man in good health and CMV-seronegative. The sample comprised PBMCs. The CDR3 here is CASSVEQANTEAFF. As DNA, the CDR3 is TGTGCCAGCAGCGTAGAACAGGCAAACACTGAAGCTTTCTTT.